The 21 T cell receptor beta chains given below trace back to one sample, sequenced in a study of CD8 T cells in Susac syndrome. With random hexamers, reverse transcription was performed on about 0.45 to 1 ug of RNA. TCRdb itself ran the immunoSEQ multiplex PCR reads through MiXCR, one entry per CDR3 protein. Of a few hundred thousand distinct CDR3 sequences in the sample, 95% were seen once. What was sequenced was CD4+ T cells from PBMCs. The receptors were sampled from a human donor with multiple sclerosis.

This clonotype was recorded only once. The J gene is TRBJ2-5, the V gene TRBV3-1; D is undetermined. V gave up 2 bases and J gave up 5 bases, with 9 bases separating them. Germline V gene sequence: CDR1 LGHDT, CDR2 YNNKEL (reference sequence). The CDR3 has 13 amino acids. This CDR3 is CASSQRREETQYF. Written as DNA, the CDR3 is TGTGCCAGCAGCCAACGTCGCGAGGAGACCCAGTACTTC.

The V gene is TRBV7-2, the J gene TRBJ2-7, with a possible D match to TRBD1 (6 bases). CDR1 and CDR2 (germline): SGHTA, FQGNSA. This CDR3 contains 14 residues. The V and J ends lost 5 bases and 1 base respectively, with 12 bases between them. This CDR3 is CASSRGDNSYEQYF. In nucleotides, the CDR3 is TGTGCCAGCAGCCGAGGGGACAATTCCTACGAGCAGTACTTC.

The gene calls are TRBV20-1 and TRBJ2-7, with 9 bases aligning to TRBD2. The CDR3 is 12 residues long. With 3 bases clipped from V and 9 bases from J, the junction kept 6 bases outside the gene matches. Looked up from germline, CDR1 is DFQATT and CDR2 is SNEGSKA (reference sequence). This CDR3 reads CSASLAGVGQYF. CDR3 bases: TGCAGTGCTAGTTTAGCGGGAGTCGGGCAGTACTTC.

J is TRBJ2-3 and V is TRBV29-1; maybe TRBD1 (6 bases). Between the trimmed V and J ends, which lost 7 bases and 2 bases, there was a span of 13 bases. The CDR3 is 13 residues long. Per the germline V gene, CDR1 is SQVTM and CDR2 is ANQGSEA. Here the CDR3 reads CSAGGRTTDTQYF. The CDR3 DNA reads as TGCAGCGCTGGGGGCAGAACCACAGATACGCAGTATTTT.

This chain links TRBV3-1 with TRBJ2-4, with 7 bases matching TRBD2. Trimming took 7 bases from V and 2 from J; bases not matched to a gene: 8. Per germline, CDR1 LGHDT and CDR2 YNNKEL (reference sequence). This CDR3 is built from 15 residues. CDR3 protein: CASTPTGTTKNIQYF. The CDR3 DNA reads TGTGCCAGCACCCCAACCGGGACTACCAAAAACATTCAGTACTTC.

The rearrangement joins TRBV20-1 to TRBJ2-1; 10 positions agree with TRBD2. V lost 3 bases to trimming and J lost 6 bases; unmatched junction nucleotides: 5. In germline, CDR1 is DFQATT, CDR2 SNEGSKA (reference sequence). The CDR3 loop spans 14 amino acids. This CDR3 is CSASGTSAINEQFF. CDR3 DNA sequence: TGCAGTGCTAGCGGGACTAGCGCGATCAATGAGCAGTTCTTC.

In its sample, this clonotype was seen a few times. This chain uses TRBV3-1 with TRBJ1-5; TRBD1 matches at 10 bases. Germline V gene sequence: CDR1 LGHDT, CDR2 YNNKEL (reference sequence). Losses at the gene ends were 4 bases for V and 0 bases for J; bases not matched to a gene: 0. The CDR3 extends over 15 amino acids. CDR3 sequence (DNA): TGTGCCAGCAGCCGGGACAGGGGTAGCAATCAGCCCCAGCATTTT. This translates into CASSRDRGSNQPQHF. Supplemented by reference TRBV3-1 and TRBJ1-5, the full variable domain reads DTAVSQTPKYLVTQMGNDKSIKCEQNLGHDTMYWYKQDSKKFLKIMFSYNNKELIINETVPNRFSPKSPDKAHLNLHINSLELGDSAVYFCASSRDRGSNQPQHFGDGTRLSIL.

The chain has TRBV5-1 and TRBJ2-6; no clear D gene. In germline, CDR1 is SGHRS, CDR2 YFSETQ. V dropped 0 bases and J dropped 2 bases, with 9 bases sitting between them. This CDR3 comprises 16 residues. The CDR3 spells CASSLAEGAGANVLTF. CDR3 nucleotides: TGCGCCAGCAGCTTGGCCGAAGGCGCTGGGGCCAACGTCCTGACTTTC. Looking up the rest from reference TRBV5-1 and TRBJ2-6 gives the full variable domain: KAGVTQTPRYLIKTRGQQVTLSCSPISGHRSVSWYQQTPGQGLQFLFEYFSETQRNKGNFPGRFSGRQFSNSRSEMNVSTLELGDSALYLCASSLAEGAGANVLTFGAGSRLTVL.

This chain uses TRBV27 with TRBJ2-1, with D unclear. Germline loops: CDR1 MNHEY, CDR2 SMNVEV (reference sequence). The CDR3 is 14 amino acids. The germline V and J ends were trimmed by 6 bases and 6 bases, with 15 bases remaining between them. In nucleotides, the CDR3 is TGTGCCAGCAGGCGGACCCCCCTCAGCAATGAGCAGTTCTTC. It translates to CASRRTPLSNEQFF.

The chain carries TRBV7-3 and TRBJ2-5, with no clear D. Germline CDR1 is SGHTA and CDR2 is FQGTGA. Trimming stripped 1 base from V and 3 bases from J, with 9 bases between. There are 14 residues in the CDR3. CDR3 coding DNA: TGTGCCAGCAGCTTAAAGGGTGTTGAAGAGACCCAGTACTTC. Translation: CASSLKGVEETQYF.

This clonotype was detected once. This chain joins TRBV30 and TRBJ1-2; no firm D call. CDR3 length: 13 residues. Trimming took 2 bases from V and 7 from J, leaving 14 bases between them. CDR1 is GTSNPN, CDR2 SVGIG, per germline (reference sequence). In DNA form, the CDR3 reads TGTGCCTGGAGTACAGACTCGTACGGTGGCTACACCTTC. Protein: CAWSTDSYGGYTF.

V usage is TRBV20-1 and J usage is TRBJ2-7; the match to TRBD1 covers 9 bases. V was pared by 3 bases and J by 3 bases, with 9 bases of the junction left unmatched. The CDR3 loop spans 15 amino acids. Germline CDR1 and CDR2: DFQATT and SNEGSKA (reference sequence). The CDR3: CSARGGTGNNYEQYF. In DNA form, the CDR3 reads TGCAGTGCTAGGGGGGGGACAGGGAACAACTACGAGCAGTACTTC.

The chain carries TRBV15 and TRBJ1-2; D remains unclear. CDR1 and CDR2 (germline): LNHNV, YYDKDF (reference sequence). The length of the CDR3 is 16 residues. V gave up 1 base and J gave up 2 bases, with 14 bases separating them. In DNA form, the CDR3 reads TGTGCCACCAGCAGAGTTCAGATTGGATTGAACTATGGCTACACCTTC. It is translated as CATSRVQIGLNYGYTF.

The CDR3 loop is CASSLNTGVSYEQYF. The CDR3 bases are TGTGCCAGCAGCTTGAATACAGGAGTCTCCTACGAGCAGTACTTC. This rearrangement joins TRBV7-8 to TRBJ2-7; tentative D call: TRBD1 (5 bases). This CDR3 comprises 15 residues. Germline CDR1 SGHVS, CDR2 FQNEAQ. V was clipped by 3 bases and J by 0 bases, with 12 bases between them.

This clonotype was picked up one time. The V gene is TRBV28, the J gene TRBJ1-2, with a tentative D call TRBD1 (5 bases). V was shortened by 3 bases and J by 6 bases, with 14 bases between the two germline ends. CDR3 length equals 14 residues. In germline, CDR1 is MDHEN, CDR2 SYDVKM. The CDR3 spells CASSFYSRDHGYTF. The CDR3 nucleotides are TGTGCCAGCAGTTTCTATTCCAGGGATCATGGCTACACCTTC.

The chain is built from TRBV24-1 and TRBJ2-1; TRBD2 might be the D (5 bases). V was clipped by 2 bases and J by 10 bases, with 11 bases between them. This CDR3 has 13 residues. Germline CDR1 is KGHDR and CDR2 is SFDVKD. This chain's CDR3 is CATSDSPAGEQFF. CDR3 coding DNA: TGTGCCACCAGTGATTCCCCCGCGGGCGAGCAGTTCTTC.

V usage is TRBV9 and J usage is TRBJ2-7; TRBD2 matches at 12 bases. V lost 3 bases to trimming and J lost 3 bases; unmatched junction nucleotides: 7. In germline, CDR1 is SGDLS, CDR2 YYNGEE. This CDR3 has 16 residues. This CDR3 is CASSASGTSGYYEQYF. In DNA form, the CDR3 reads TGTGCCAGCAGCGCCTCCGGGACTAGCGGGTACTACGAGCAGTACTTC.

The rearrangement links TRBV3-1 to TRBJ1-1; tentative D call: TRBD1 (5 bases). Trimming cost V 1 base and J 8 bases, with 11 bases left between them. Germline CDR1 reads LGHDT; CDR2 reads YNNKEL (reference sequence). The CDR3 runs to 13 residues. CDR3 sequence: CASSQGFREEAFF. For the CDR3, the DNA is TGTGCCAGCAGCCAAGGGTTCAGGGAGGAAGCTTTCTTT.

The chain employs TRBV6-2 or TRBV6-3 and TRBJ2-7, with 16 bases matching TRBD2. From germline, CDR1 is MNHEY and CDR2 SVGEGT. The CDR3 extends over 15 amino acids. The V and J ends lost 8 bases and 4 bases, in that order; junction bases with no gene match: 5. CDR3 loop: CASSPGLAGGYEQYF. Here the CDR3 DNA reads TGTGCCAGCTCACCGGGACTAGCGGGAGGGTACGAGCAGTACTTC.

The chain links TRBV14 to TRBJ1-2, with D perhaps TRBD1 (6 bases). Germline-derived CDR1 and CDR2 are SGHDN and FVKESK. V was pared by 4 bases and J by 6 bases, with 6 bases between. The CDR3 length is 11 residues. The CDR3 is CASSRGHGYTF. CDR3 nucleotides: TGTGCCAGCAGCCGGGGGCATGGCTACACCTTC.

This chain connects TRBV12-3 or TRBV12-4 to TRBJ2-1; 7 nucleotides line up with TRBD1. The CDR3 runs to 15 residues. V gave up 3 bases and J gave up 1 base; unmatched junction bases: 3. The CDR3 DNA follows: TGTGCCAGCAGTTTGACAGGGAAATCCTACAATGAGCAGTTCTTC. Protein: CASSLTGKSYNEQFF.